This T cell receptor (beta chain) is from a study of T cells expressing NK-cell markers. Across the study: According to the study, TCR beta repertoires originated from sorted CD3+CD56+NKG2C+, CD3+CD56+NKG2C- and CD3+CD56-NKG2C+ T cells. Study results and caveats: More than 5 donors carried dominant NKG2C+ clonotypes that made up about 1.0-7.0% of their CD8+ T cells.

TCRdb re-called the 5' RACE reads and shows each CDR3 protein once, DNA omitted. The table for this sample gives approximately 550,000 distinct CDR3 sequences. This CDR3 has 15 residues. Germline lookup yields CDR1 SQVTM and CDR2 ANQGSEA. Points on this clonotype: Its antigen is not known.

The V call is TRBV29-1, the J call TRBJ2-3; there is no DNA to check the TCRdb D call of TRBD2. The sequencing sample was made of blood T cells: a sorted CD56 or NKG2C T cell subset, CD4+ or CD8+ T cells, or bulk PBMC T cells (not recorded which). The sequence came from a young man in good health. CDR3 residues: CSVTGTSAITDTQYF.